This T cell receptor beta chain was captured by sequencing in a study of blood T cells in healthy people across ages. The CDR3 extends over 15 amino acids. Per germline, CDR1 SGHRS and CDR2 YFSETQ. Trimming removed 1 base at V and 2 bases at J, with 11 bases between. Combining a sample-barcoded 5' primer with a J-beta primer mix, a second PCR ran for about 7 to 11 cycles. From the 5' RACE reads, TCRdb called clonotypes with MiXCR, one entry per CDR3 protein. Of just under 750,000 distinct CDR3 sequences listed, 20% to 25% were seen once; the top ten hold under 25%. The chain uses TRBV5-1 and TRBJ2-3; D might be TRBD2 (6 bases). Material: blood. The TCR sequence derives from a man between 65 and 85 years old in good health. The CDR3 reads CASSLSTSPTDTQYF. The CDR3 bases are TGCGCCAGCAGCTTGAGCACTAGCCCCACAGATACGCAGTATTTT.